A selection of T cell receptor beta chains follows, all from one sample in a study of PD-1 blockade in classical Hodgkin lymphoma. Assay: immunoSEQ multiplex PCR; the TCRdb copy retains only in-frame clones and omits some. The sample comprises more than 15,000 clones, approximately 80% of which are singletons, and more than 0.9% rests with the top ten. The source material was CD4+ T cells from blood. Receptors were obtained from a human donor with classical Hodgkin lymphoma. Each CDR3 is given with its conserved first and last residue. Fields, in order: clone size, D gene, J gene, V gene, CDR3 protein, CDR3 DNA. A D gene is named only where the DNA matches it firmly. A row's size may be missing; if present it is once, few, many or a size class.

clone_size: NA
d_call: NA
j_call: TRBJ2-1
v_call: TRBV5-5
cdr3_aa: CASSSSGQGYNEQFF
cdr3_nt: TGTGCCAGCAGCTCGTCGGGGCAGGGGTACAATGAGCAGTTCTTC

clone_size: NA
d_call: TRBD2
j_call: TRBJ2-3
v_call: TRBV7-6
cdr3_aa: CASSRQVAGGTDTQYF
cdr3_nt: TGTGCCAGCAGCAGACAGGTGGCGGGGGGGACAGATACGCAGTATTTT

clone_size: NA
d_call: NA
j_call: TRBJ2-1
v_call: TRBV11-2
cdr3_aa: CASSLDGSYNEQFF
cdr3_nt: TGTGCCAGCAGCTTAGATGGTTCCTACAATGAGCAGTTCTTC

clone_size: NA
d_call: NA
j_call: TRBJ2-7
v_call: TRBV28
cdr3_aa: CASSVPGLAYEQYF
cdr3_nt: TGTGCCAGCAGTGTACCAGGACTTGCCTACGAGCAGTACTTC

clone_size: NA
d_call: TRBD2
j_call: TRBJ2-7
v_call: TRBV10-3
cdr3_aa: CGAGRDSYEQYF
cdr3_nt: TGTGGAGCGGGGCGCGACTCCTACGAGCAGTACTTC

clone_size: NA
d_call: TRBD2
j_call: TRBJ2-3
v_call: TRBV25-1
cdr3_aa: CASGLAGGVDTQYF
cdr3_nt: TGTGCCAGCGGACTAGCGGGAGGGGTAGATACGCAGTATTTT

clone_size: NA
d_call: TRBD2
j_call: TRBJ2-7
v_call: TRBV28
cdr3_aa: CASWPSGISYEQYF
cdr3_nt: TGTGCCAGCTGGCCTAGCGGAATCTCCTACGAGCAGTACTTC

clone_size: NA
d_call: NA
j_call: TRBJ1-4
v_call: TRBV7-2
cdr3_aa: CASSSLGRTTNEKLFF
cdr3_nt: TGTGCCAGCAGCTCCTTGGGCAGGACAACGAATGAAAAACTGTTTTTT

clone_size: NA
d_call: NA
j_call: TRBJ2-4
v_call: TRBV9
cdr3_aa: CASSVDQGLLRNIQYF
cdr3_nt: TGTGCCAGCAGCGTAGACCAGGGGCTTTTAAGGAACATTCAGTACTTC

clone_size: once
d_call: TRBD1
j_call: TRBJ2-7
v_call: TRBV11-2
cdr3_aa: CASSKDRVPYEQYF
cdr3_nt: TGTGCCAGCAGCAAGGACAGGGTCCCCTACGAGCAGTACTTC

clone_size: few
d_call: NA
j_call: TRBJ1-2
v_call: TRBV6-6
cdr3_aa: CASSHRANGYTF
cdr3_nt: TGTGCCAGCAGCCACAGGGCAAATGGCTACACCTTC

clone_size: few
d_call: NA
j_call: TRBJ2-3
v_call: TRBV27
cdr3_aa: CASKQGDTQYF
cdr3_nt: TGTGCCAGCAAGCAGGGAGATACGCAGTATTTT

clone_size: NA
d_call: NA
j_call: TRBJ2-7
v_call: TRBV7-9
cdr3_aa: CASSRLLRNEQYF
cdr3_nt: TGTGCCAGCAGCCGACTCCTTCGTAACGAGCAGTACTTC

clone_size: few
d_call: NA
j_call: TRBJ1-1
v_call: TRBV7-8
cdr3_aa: CASTIDNTEAFF
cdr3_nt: TGTGCCAGCACCATTGATAACACTGAAGCTTTCTTT

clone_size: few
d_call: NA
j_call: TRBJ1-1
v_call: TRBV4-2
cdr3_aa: CASSQDVIEAFF
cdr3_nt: TGTGCCAGCAGCCAAGACGTAATAGAAGCTTTCTTT

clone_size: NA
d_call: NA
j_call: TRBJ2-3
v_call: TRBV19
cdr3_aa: CASTETRTGGGDTQYF
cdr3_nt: TGTGCCAGTACCGAAACGAGGACGGGTGGGGGGGATACGCAGTATTTT

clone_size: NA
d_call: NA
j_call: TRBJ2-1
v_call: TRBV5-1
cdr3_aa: CASSFAGAEQFF
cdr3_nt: TGCGCCAGCAGCTTCGCTGGGGCTGAGCAGTTCTTC

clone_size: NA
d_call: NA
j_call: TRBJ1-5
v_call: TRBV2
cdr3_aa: CASSEGGYSNQPQHF
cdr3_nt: TGTGCCAGCAGTGAAGGCGGTTATAGCAATCAGCCCCAGCATTTT

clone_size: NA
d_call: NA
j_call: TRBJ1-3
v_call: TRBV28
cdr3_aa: CASTQRRGAFGNTIYF
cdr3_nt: TGTGCCAGCACCCAACGGCGAGGGGCGTTTGGAAACACCATATATTTT

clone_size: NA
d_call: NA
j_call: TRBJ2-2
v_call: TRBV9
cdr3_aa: CASSGGGATGELFF
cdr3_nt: TGTGCCAGCAGCGGTGGGGGAGCTACCGGGGAGCTGTTTTTT

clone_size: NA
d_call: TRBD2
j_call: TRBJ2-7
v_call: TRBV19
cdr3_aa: CASSIGASGAYEQYF
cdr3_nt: TGTGCCAGTAGTATTGGGGCTAGCGGGGCCTACGAGCAGTACTTC

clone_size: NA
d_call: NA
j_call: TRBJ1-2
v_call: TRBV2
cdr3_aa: CASSEFVGVHGYTF
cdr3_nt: TGTGCCAGCAGTGAATTTGTCGGGGTCCATGGCTACACCTTC

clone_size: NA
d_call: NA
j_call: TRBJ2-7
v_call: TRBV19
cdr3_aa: CASSIAVLTYEQYF
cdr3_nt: TGTGCCAGTAGTATAGCTGTCCTTACCTACGAGCAGTACTTC

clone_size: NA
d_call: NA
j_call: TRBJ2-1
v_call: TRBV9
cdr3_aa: CASSVADEQFF
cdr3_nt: TGTGCCAGCAGCGTAGCGGATGAGCAGTTCTTC

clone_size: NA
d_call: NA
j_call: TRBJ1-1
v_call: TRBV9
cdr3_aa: CASSLGQGYGATEAFF
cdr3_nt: TGTGCCAGCAGCCTCGGGCAGGGTTATGGGGCCACTGAAGCTTTCTTT

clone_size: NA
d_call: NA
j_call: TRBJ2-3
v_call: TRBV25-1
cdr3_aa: CASGRHGSSDTQYF
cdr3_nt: TGTGCCAGCGGCCGACACGGATCGTCAGATACGCAGTATTTT

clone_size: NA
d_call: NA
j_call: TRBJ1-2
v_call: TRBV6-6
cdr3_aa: CASSPHSPSGGYTF
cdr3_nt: TGTGCCAGCAGCCCACATAGTCCGTCGGGTGGCTACACCTTC

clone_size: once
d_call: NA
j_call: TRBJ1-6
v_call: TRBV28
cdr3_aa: CASRRIQGLIYNSPLHF
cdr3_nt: TGTGCCAGCAGGAGAATCCAGGGTCTTATCTATAATTCACCCCTCCACTTT

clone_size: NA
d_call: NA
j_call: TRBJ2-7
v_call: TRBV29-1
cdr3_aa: CSVYSTSYEQYF
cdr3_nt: TGCAGCGTGTACAGTACCTCCTACGAGCAGTACTTC

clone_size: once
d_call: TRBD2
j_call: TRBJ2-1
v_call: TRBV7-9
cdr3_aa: CASLGEGVGGNEQFF
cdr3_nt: TGTGCCAGCTTGGGGGAGGGCGTTGGGGGCAATGAGCAGTTCTTC

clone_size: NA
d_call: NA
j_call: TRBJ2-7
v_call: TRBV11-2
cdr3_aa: CASSLVRDGYYEQYF
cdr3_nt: TGTGCCAGCAGCTTAGTCCGGGACGGGTACTACGAGCAGTACTTC

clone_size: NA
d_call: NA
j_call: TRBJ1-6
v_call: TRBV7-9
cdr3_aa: CASSSPDRPQARSPLHF
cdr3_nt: TGTGCCAGCAGCTCCCCCGACAGGCCTCAAGCGAGGTCACCCCTCCACTTT

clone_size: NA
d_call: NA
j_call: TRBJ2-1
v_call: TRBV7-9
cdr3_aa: CASSTWRPSYNEQFF
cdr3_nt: TGTGCCAGCAGCACGTGGCGGCCTTCCTACAATGAGCAGTTCTTC

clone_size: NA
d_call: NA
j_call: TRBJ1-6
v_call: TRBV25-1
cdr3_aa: CASSESVRDSPLHF
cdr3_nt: TGTGCCAGCAGTGAATCTGTCCGCGACTCACCCCTCCACTTT

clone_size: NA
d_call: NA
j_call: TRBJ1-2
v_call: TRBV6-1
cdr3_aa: CASSGKGAPIYGYTF
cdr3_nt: TGTGCCAGCAGTGGCAAAGGGGCCCCAATCTATGGCTACACCTTC

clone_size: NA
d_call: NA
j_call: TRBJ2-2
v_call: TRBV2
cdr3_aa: CASSEMAGVGTGELFF
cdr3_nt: TGTGCCAGCAGTGAGATGGCAGGGGTGGGCACCGGGGAGCTGTTTTTT

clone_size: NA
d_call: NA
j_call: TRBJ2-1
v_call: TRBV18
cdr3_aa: CASSPGFRQGNEQFF
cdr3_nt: TGTGCCAGCTCACCGGGCTTTCGGCAGGGCAATGAGCAGTTCTTC

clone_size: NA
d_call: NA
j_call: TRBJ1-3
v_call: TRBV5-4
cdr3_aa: CASSAAGFSGNTIYF
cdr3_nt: TGTGCCAGCAGCGCCGCCGGGTTCTCTGGAAACACCATATATTTT